This entry concerns a single T cell receptor beta chain. Per the germline V gene, CDR1 is LNHDA and CDR2 is SQIVND (reference sequence). The V end lost 5 bases, the J end lost 7 bases, and 8 bases lay between the germline ends. This CDR3 is built from 11 residues. Over 18 months, lack of ophthalmopathy progression marked Graves' hyperthyroidism as stable. With a duration under 2 months, the hyperthyroidism was newly diagnosed in patients aged 18 to 65. Fresh peripheral blood, 7.5 to 10 ml, was the source of the PBMCs. The investigators amplified TCR beta CDR3 regions from RNA transcripts. The HTBI primer set served for first-round RT-PCR of the TCR CDR3. TCRdb re-analysed the multiplex PCR reads in MiXCR, keeping a single row per CDR3 protein. This repertoire shows fewer than 800,000 distinct CDR3 sequences, 16% found once; its top ten account for approximately 8%. The sample is drawn from a study of T cells in Graves' hyperthyroidism and ophthalmopathy. On the study more broadly: The initial diagnosis was the point when peripheral blood was collected, ahead of any treatment.

The rearrangement uses TRBV19 and TRBJ1-1; no firm D call. The sequence was collected from a man aged 18 to 35 with Graves' hyperthyroidism. Sequenced input: blood. CDR3 sequence (DNA): TGTGCCAGTAGTTCGACCGTTGAAGCTTTCTTT. Its protein product is CASSSTVEAFF.